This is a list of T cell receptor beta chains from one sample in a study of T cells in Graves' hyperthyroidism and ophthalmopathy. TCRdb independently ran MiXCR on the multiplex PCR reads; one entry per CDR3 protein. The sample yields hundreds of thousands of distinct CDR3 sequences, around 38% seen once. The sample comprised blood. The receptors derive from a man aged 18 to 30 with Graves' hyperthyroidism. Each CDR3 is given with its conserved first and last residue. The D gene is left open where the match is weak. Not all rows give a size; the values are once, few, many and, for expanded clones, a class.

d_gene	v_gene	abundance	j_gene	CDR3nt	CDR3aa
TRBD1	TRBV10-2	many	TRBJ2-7	TGCGCCAGCAGAGGGACAGGGGCAACCTACGAGCAGTACTTC	CASRGTGATYEQYF
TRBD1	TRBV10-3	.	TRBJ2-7	TGTGCCAGCAGTTCTTGGACAGGGGGCACGTACGAGCAGTACTTC	CASSSWTGGTYEQYF
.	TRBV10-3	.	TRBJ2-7	TGTGCCATCAACAGCTTGGGCGGTGGCCTATACGAGCAGTACTTC	CAINSLGGGLYEQYF
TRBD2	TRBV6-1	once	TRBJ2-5	TGTGCCAGCACCGAAAGCAGGACCCCCGGGGGGGAGACCCAGTACTTC	CASTESRTPGGETQYF
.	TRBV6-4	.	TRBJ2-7	TGTGCCAGCAGTGAGTATCACGGGGCAGGCTACGAGCAGTACTTC	CASSEYHGAGYEQYF
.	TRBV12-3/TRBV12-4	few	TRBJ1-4	TGTGCCAGCAGTCCCGCGGCTGAAAAACTGTTTTTT	CASSPAAEKLFF
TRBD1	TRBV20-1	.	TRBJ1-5	TGCAGTGCTAACGGACAGGGGTTGAATCAGCCCCAGCATTTT	CSANGQGLNQPQHF
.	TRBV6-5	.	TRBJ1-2	TGTGCCAGCAGTTCACATACAGGGATCAACTATGGCTACACCTTC	CASSSHTGINYGYTF
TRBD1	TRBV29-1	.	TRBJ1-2	TGCAGCGGTGGGACAGGGAATGACTATGGCTACACCTTC	CSGGTGNDYGYTF
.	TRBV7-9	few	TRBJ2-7	TGTGCCAGCAGCCCCTCGGCGGGACCCTCCTACGAGCAGTACTTC	CASSPSAGPSYEQYF
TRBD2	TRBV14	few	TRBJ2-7	TGTGCCAGCAGCCAAGATGGACTAGCGGGAGGGTTCTACGAGCAGTACTTC	CASSQDGLAGGFYEQYF
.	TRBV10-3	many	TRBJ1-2	TGTGCCATCAGTGAGATGAGGGTTGGTGGCTACACCTTC	CAISEMRVGGYTF
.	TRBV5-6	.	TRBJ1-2	TGTGCCAGCAGCGTTAGTCTTGTACCTTATGGCTACACCTTC	CASSVSLVPYGYTF
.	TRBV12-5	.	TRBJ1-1	TGTGCTAGTGGTTTCTGGGTGATGAACACTGAAGCTTTCTTT	CASGFWVMNTEAFF
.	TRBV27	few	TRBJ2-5	TGTGCCAGCATGGGCGCCGTTGAGGAGACCCAGTACTTC	CASMGAVEETQYF
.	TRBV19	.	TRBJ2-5	TGTGCCAGCAGTTTCACCCCCAAGGAGACCCAGTACTTC	CASSFTPKETQYF
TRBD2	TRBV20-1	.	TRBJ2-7	TGCAGTGTTGGACTAGCGGGAGACGAGCAGTACTTC	CSVGLAGDEQYF
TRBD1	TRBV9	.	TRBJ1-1	TGTGCCAGCAGCTCTCTTCGGACAGGGCCCACTGAAGCTTTCTTT	CASSSLRTGPTEAFF